A selection of T cell receptor beta chains follows, all from one sample in a study of read filtering for tumor transcriptome and immune sequencing. TCRdb independently ran MiXCR on the reads; one entry per CDR3 protein. This table holds roughly 130,000 distinct CDR3 sequences, under 15% found once. Sequencing was performed on a population of CD138-negative cells sorted from bone marrow. All receptors come from a donor aged 40 or older with multiple myeloma. CDR3s include the opening cysteine and the closing phenylalanine or tryptophan. Each record gives: CDR3 protein, CDR3 DNA, J gene, clone size, D gene, V gene. D genes are given only for firm matches. The size of a clone is reported for some rows only, either as once, few or many, or as a class for expanded clones.

CDR3 protein: CASSEFLDRGREKLFF; CDR3 DNA: TGTGCCAGCAGTGAATTCCTGGACAGGGGGCGTGAAAAACTGTTTTTT; J gene: TRBJ1-4; clone size: many; D gene: TRBD1; V gene: TRBV25-1
CDR3 protein: CSARDQGGVYEQYF; CDR3 DNA: TGCAGTGCTAGAGATCAAGGAGGGGTCTACGAGCAGTACTTC; J gene: TRBJ2-7; clone size: many; D gene: .; V gene: TRBV20-1
CDR3 protein: CSARDLEQGSTDTQYF; CDR3 DNA: TGCAGTGCTAGAGATCTGGAGCAGGGGAGCACAGATACGCAGTATTTT; J gene: TRBJ2-3; clone size: few; D gene: .; V gene: TRBV20-1
CDR3 protein: CASSQGQGVYGYTF; CDR3 DNA: TGTGCCAGCAGCCAGGGACAGGGTGTGTATGGCTACACCTTC; J gene: TRBJ1-2; clone size: many; D gene: TRBD1; V gene: TRBV14
CDR3 protein: CASSESSGISYNEQFF; CDR3 DNA: TGCGCCAGCAGCGAGTCTAGCGGGATTAGCTACAATGAGCAGTTCTTC; J gene: TRBJ2-1; clone size: .; D gene: TRBD2; V gene: TRBV5-1
CDR3 protein: CASKTGGLDTEAFF; CDR3 DNA: TGTGCCAGCAAGACAGGGGGATTGGACACTGAAGCTTTCTTT; J gene: TRBJ1-1; clone size: few; D gene: TRBD1; V gene: TRBV6-1
CDR3 protein: CASSLGQRGEQYF; CDR3 DNA: TGTGCCAGCAGCTTAGGGCAGAGAGGGGAGCAGTACTTC; J gene: TRBJ2-7; clone size: many; D gene: .; V gene: TRBV7-3
CDR3 protein: CASSLSLAGTYNEQFF; CDR3 DNA: TGTGCCAGCAGTTTAAGTCTAGCGGGAACCTACAATGAGCAGTTCTTC; J gene: TRBJ2-1; clone size: many; D gene: TRBD2; V gene: TRBV12-3/TRBV12-4
CDR3 protein: CASTPRYKENNEQFF; CDR3 DNA: TGTGCCAGCACCCCAAGATATAAGGAAAACAATGAGCAGTTCTTC; J gene: TRBJ2-1; clone size: many; D gene: .; V gene: TRBV14
CDR3 protein: CSDGICRVQIGRETQYF; CDR3 DNA: TGCAGCGACGGGATTTGCAGGGTCCAGATTGGGAGAGAGACCCAGTACTTC; J gene: TRBJ2-5; clone size: few; D gene: .; V gene: TRBV29-1